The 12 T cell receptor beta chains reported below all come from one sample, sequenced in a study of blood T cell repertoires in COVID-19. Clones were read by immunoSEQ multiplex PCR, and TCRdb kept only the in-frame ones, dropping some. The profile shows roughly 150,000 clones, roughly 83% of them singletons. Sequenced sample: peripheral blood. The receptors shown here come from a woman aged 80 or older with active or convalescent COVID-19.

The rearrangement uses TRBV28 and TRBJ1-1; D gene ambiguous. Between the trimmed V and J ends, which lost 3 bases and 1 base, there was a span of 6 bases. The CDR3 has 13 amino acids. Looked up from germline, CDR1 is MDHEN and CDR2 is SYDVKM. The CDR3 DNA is TGTGCCAGCAGTTTCCGAGGGAACACTGAAGCTTTCTTT. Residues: CASSFRGNTEAFF.

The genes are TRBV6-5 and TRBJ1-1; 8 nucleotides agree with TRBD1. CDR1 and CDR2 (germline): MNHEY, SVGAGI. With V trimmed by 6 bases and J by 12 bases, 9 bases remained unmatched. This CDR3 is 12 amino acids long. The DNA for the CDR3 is TGTGCCAGCAGCTACGGACAGGGTAAGACTTTCTTT. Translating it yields CASSYGQGKTFF.

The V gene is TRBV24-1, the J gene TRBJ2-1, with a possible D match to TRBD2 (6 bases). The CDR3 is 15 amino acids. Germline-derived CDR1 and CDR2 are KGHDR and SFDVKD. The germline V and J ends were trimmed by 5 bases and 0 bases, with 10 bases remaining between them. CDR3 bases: TGTGCCACCAGTGGCGGGGATCCCTCCTACAATGAGCAGTTCTTC. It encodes CATSGGDPSYNEQFF.

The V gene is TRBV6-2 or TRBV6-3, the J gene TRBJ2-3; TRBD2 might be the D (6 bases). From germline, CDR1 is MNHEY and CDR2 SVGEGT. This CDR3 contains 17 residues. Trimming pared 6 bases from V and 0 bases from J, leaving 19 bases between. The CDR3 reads CASSPPLRDFSTDTQYF. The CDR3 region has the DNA TGTGCCAGCAGCCCTCCCCTCCGGGACTTTAGCACAGATACGCAGTATTTT.

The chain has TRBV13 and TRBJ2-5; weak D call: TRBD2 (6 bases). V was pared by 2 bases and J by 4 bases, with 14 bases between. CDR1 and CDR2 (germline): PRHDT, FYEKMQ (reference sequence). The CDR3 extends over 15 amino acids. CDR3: CASSLQPGVGETQYF. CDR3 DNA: TGTGCCAGCAGCTTACAACCGGGAGTCGGAGAGACCCAGTACTTC.

CDR3 loop: CASSFKTGQQRKGYTF. The DNA of the CDR3 is TGTGCCAGCAGCTTCAAAACGGGACAGCAACGTAAAGGCTACACCTTC. The chain couples TRBV13 to TRBJ1-2, with TRBD1 matching over 7 bases. Trimming cost V 3 bases and J 8 bases; bases outside gene matches: 15. Germline V gene sequence: CDR1 PRHDT, CDR2 FYEKMQ (reference sequence). The CDR3 totals 16 residues.

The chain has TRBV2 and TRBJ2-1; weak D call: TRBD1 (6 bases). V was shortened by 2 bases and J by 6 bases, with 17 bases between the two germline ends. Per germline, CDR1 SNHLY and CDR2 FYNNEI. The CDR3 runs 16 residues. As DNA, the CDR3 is TGTGCCAGCAGTGAACGAGGGGGTAGTGGGGGCAATGAGCAGTTCTTC. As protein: CASSERGGSGGNEQFF.

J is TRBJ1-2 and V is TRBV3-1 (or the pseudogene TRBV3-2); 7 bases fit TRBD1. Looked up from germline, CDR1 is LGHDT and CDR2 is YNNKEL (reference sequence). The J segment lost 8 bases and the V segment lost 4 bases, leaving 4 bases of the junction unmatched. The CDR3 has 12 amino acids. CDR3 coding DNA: TGTGCCAGCAGCCGAGGGACAGACGGCTACACCTTC. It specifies CASSRGTDGYTF.

Here the CDR3 reads CASQETSGGAGTDTQYF. For the CDR3, the DNA is TGTGCCAGTCAAGAGACTAGCGGGGGGGCCGGCACAGATACGCAGTATTTT. The chain couples TRBV19 to TRBJ2-3; 14 nucleotides align to TRBD2. The junction had 8 bases not matched to a gene; V was cut back by 8 bases and J by 1 base. The germline CDR1 and CDR2 sequences are LNHDA and SQIVND (reference sequence). The CDR3 contains 17 residues.

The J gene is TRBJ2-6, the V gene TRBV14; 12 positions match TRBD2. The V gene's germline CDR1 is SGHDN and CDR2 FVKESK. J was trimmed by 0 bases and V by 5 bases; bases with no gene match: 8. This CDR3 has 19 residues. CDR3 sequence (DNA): TGTGCCAGCAGCACCCAACTAGCGGGGGGCTTCTCTGGGGCCAACGTCCTGACTTTC. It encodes CASSTQLAGGFSGANVLTF.

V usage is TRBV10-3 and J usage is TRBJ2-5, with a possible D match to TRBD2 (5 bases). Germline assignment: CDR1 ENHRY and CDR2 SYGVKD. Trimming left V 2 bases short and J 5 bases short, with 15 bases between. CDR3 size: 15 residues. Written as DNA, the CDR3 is TGTGCCATCAGTGAGACGGGTTCTACGGGGGAGACCCAGTACTTC. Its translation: CAISETGSTGETQYF.

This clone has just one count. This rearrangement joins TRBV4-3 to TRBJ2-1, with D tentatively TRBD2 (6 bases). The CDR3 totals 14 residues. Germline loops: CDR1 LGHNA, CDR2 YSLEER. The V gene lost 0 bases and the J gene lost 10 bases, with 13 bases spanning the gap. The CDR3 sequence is CASSQDMGRQEQFF. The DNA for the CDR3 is TGCGCCAGCAGCCAAGATATGGGGAGGCAGGAGCAGTTCTTC.